A selection of T cell receptor beta chains follows, all from one sample in a study of CD8+ T cells in alopecia areata. Using immunoSEQ multiplex PCR, the repertoire was profiled, and TCRdb retains in-frame clones only, with some absent. The sample consists of 85,000 to 95,000 clones, more than 65% of them appearing once. The sequencing here drew on CD8+ T cells sorted from blood, taken around week 44, from a patient treated with tofacitinib. These TCRs come from a human donor with alopecia areata. CDR3s include the opening cysteine and the closing phenylalanine or tryptophan. Fields, in order: CDR3 DNA, CDR3 protein, J gene, V gene, clone size, D gene. The D gene is left open where the match is weak. The size entry is marked missing in some rows and otherwise reads once, few, many or a size class.

TGTGCCAGCAGCCAAGTCCCTAGGGCCGGGGAGCTGTTTTTT	CASSQVPRAGELFF	TRBJ2-2	TRBV14	few	-
TGTGCCAGTGTCTCGAGAGGGAGCACAGATACGCAGTATTTT	CASVSRGSTDTQYF	TRBJ2-3	TRBV7-2	-	-
TGCGCCAGCAGCCAAGACTTGGAGGGAGGGCATCAGCCCCAGCATTTT	CASSQDLEGGHQPQHF	TRBJ1-5	TRBV4-3	-	-
TGCGCCAGCAGCCAAGACCCGATGGGTGAAAAACTGTTTTTT	CASSQDPMGEKLFF	TRBJ1-4	TRBV4-3	-	-
TGTGCCAGCAGCTGGACAGGTGAAAAACTGTTTTTT	CASSWTGEKLFF	TRBJ1-4	TRBV6-6	medium-sized	TRBD1
TGTGCTAGTGGTTTGGACAAATTCCAGCCCCAGCATTTT	CASGLDKFQPQHF	TRBJ1-5	TRBV12-5	-	-
TGTGCCAGCAGCTTAACTCCGACTATCAATGAGCAGTTCTTC	CASSLTPTINEQFF	TRBJ2-1	TRBV11-1	-	-
TGTGCCTGGAGTCCAGGGAACACTGAAGCTTTCTTT	CAWSPGNTEAFF	TRBJ1-1	TRBV30	-	-
TGTGCCAGCAGCTCCAGACTAGCGGTGACAGATACGCAGTATTTT	CASSSRLAVTDTQYF	TRBJ2-3	TRBV9	-	TRBD2
TGTGCCAGTAGTACCCTACAGGGACCCTACGAGCAGTACTTC	CASSTLQGPYEQYF	TRBJ2-7	TRBV19	once	-
TGCAGCGTTGAGCCTAGCGGGAAACAAGAGACCCAGTACTTC	CSVEPSGKQETQYF	TRBJ2-5	TRBV29-1	-	TRBD2
TGTGCCAGCAGTTACTCTTCGGTCCCGGGTACTGAAGCTTTCTTT	CASSYSSVPGTEAFF	TRBJ1-1	TRBV6-6	-	-
TGTGCCAGCTCACCACCCGGGGAGACCCAGTACTTC	CASSPPGETQYF	TRBJ2-5	TRBV18	-	-
TGCGCCAGCAGCCCGGACCCCGACCCCACAGATACGCAGTATTTT	CASSPDPDPTDTQYF	TRBJ2-3	TRBV4-1	-	-
TGTGCCAGCAGCTTAAACAGGGGCACCGGGGAGCTGTTTTTT	CASSLNRGTGELFF	TRBJ2-2	TRBV11-2	-	TRBD1
TGTGCCAGTAGTCACAGTACTAGCTATGGCTACACCTTC	CASSHSTSYGYTF	TRBJ1-2	TRBV19	-	-
TGTGCCAGCAGCACACAGGGGGACTATGGCTACACCTTC	CASSTQGDYGYTF	TRBJ1-2	TRBV9	-	TRBD1
TGTGCCAGCAGCTTCGTCAGGGAGACAGGGCGCTACGAGCAGTACTTC	CASSFVRETGRYEQYF	TRBJ2-7	TRBV7-9	-	TRBD1
TGTGCCAGCAGTCAAGGGGACAGCTCCTACAATGAGCAGTTCTTC	CASSQGDSSYNEQFF	TRBJ2-1	TRBV7-9	once	TRBD1
TGTGCCAGCGCCCTCGGGACAGGTCCCTACAATGAGCAGTTCTTC	CASALGTGPYNEQFF	TRBJ2-1	TRBV7-2	few	TRBD1
TGTGCCAGCAGCTCTGACTACGAGCAGTACTTC	CASSSDYEQYF	TRBJ2-7	TRBV7-9	-	-
TGCAGCGTCCTGACAGGGGATTCGTACGAGCAGTACTTC	CSVLTGDSYEQYF	TRBJ2-7	TRBV29-1	-	TRBD1
TGTGCCAGCAGCGTAGCGGACAGGGGAATGATGGGTGGCTACACCTTC	CASSVADRGMMGGYTF	TRBJ1-2	TRBV9	-	TRBD1
TGTGCCAGCAGCGCAGGGGTAAGGAATGAGCAGTTCTTC	CASSAGVRNEQFF	TRBJ2-1	TRBV2	-	-
TGTGCCAGTAACCAGAGGACAGGGGATGGCTACACCTTC	CASNQRTGDGYTF	TRBJ1-2	TRBV19	few	TRBD1
TGTGCCAGCAGCGATGGGGACAGGGGATTGGAAAAACTGTTTTTT	CASSDGDRGLEKLFF	TRBJ1-4	TRBV11-2	once	TRBD1
TGCGCCAGCAGCCGGGACAGAGATTCCTCCTACGAGCAGTACTTC	CASSRDRDSSYEQYF	TRBJ2-7	TRBV4-1	-	TRBD1
TGTGCCAGCAGCGCCGGGATGAACACTGAAGCTTTCTTT	CASSAGMNTEAFF	TRBJ1-1	TRBV9	once	-
TGTGCCAGCAGCCAAGAGGGACAGGGATTAACCGGGGAGCTGTTTTTT	CASSQEGQGLTGELFF	TRBJ2-2	TRBV14	-	TRBD1
TGTGCCAGCAGCGGGACTCAAACTAGCACAGATACGCAGTATTTT	CASSGTQTSTDTQYF	TRBJ2-3	TRBV2	-	-
TGTGCCAGCAGCCATGAGGGCAACGCCTACGAGCAGTACTTC	CASSHEGNAYEQYF	TRBJ2-7	TRBV14	-	-
TGTGCCAGCAGCTTAAGCAGGTCCCCTGAAGCTTTCTTT	CASSLSRSPEAFF	TRBJ1-1	TRBV7-9	-	-
TGTGCCATCAGCTCAGGGGCAACACTACCCGGGGAGCTGTTTTTT	CAISSGATLPGELFF	TRBJ2-2	TRBV10-3	-	-
TGTGCCAGTAGTGAGACAGGGGGAAAAAGCAATCAGCCCCAGCATTTT	CASSETGGKSNQPQHF	TRBJ1-5	TRBV19	-	TRBD1
TGTGCCTGGATGGAGCGCCTCAGTGGCTACACCTTC	CAWMERLSGYTF	TRBJ1-2	TRBV30	-	-
TGTGCCAGCAGCCCTGGGGATACGCAGTATTTT	CASSPGDTQYF	TRBJ2-3	TRBV11-3	-	-
TGTGCCTGGGGACTGACAGGGACGATGGGTGAAACTGAAGCTTTCTTT	CAWGLTGTMGETEAFF	TRBJ1-1	TRBV30	few	TRBD1
TGTGCCAGCAGTTCGGACAGCCAAGCCAAAAACATTCAGTACTTC	CASSSDSQAKNIQYF	TRBJ2-4	TRBV7-2	-	-
TGCAGCGTGCTTCCAGTCGATTCTAACTATGGCTACACCTTC	CSVLPVDSNYGYTF	TRBJ1-2	TRBV29-1	-	-
TGCAGCGTTTCAACCAACTATGGCTACACCTTC	CSVSTNYGYTF	TRBJ1-2	TRBV29-1	-	-
TGTGCCAGCAGCGAAACAGGGGCCTCCTACGAGCAGTACTTC	CASSETGASYEQYF	TRBJ2-7	TRBV9	-	TRBD1
TGTGCCAGCAGCCCGCGACAGGGGTTTTCACCCCTCCACTTT	CASSPRQGFSPLHF	TRBJ1-6	TRBV7-8	-	TRBD1
TGCGCCAGCAGCCAAGAGGGGGGGGAGTCCGAGCAGTACTTC	CASSQEGGESEQYF	TRBJ2-7	TRBV4-3	-	TRBD2
TGTGCCAGCAGCGTAATCTCAGGGGATGGCTACACCTTC	CASSVISGDGYTF	TRBJ1-2	TRBV9	-	-
TGTGCCAGCAGGACGAACAGGGGCACCGGGGAGCTGTTTTTT	CASRTNRGTGELFF	TRBJ2-2	TRBV27	-	TRBD1
TGTGCCAGCAGCTCTAACAGCGGCCGCGCCAAAAACATTCAGTACTTC	CASSSNSGRAKNIQYF	TRBJ2-4	TRBV7-9	-	-
TGCGCCAGCAGCCACGAGGGGACCACGGGGGAGCCCCAGCATTTT	CASSHEGTTGEPQHF	TRBJ1-5	TRBV4-3	few	-
TGTGCCAGCAGCCGGGTTAGCGGGGGGGCGAATGAGCAGTTCTTC	CASSRVSGGANEQFF	TRBJ2-1	TRBV13	-	TRBD2
TGTGCCAGCAGCTTAGGATACAGGGAGGGAGACTACGAGCAGTACTTC	CASSLGYREGDYEQYF	TRBJ2-7	TRBV7-2	-	-
TGTGCCAGCAGCGCCCGGCGGGGGTACGAGCAGTACTTC	CASSARRGYEQYF	TRBJ2-7	TRBV5-6	-	TRBD2
TGTGCCTGGAGTGTTGCCGGGGGACTTAAGAGGTACGAGCAGTACTTC	CAWSVAGGLKRYEQYF	TRBJ2-7	TRBV30	-	-
TGTGCCACCAGCAGCGCTCTCTCGGGGATCAACTACGAGCAGTACTTC	CATSSALSGINYEQYF	TRBJ2-7	TRBV15	-	-
TGCGCCAGCAGCCAAAACGACAGGGGGCCGTATACGCAGTATTTT	CASSQNDRGPYTQYF	TRBJ2-3	TRBV4-3	few	TRBD1